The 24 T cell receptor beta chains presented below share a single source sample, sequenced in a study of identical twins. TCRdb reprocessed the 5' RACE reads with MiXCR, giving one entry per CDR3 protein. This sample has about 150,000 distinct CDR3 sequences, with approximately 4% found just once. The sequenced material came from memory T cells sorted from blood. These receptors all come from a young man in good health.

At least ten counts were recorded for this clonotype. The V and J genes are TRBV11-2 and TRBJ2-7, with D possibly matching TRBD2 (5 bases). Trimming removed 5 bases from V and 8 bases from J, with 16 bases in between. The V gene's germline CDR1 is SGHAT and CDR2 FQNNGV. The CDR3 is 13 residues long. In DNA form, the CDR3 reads TGTGCCAGCAGCCCCAACCTAGGACTCCAGCAGTACTTC. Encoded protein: CASSPNLGLQQYF.

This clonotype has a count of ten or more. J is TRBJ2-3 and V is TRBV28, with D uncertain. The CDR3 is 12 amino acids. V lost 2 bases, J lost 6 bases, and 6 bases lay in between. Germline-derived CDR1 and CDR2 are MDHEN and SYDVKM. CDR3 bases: TGTGCCAGCAGTTTAAACGCGGATACGCAGTATTTT. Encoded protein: CASSLNADTQYF.

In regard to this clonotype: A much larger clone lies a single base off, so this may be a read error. This chain's CDR3 is CASSETGQYTEELFF. CDR3 nucleotides: TGCGCCAGCAGCGAGACGGGACAGTACACCGAGGAGCTGTTTTTT. V and J are TRBV5-1 and TRBJ2-2; 7 bases align to TRBD1. The CDR3 is 15 residues long. The germline V gene has CDR1 SGHRS and CDR2 YFSETQ.

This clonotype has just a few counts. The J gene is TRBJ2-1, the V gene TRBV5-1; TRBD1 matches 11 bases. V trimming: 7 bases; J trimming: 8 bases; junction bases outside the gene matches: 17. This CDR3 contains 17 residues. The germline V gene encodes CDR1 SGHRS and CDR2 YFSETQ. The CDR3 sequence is CASRNLPVGTGGYEQFF. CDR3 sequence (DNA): TGCGCCAGCCGTAACCTACCGGTCGGGACAGGGGGTTATGAGCAGTTCTTC.

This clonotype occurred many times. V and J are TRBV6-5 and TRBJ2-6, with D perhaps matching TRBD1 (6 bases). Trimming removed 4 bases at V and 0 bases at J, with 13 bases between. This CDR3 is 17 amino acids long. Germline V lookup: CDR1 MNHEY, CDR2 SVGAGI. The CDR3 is CASSLTGPSSGANVLTF. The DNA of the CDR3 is TGTGCCAGCAGTTTAACAGGGCCCAGCTCTGGGGCCAACGTCCTGACTTTC.

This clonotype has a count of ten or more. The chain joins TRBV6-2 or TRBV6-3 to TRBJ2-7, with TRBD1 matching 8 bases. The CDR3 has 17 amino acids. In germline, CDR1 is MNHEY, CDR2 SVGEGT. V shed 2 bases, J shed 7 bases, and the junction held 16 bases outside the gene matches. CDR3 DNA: TGTGCCAGCAGTTACCCTCACCGGACAGGGCCCAACGTTGAGCAGTACTTC. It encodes CASSYPHRTGPNVEQYF.

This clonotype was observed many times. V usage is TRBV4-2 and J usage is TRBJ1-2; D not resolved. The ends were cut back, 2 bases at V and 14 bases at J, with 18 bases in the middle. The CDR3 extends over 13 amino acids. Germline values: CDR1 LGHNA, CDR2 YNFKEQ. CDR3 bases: TGTGCCAGCAGCCAAATTGAGAACAGAGGTCGGACCTTC. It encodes CASSQIENRGRTF.

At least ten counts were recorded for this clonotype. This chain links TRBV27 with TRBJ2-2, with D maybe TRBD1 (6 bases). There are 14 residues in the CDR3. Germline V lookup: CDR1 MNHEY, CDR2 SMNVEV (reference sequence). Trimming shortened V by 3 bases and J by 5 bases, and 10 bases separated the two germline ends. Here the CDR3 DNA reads TGTGCCAGCAGTTTTACAGGGCTAACCGGGGAGCTGTTTTTT. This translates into CASSFTGLTGELFF.

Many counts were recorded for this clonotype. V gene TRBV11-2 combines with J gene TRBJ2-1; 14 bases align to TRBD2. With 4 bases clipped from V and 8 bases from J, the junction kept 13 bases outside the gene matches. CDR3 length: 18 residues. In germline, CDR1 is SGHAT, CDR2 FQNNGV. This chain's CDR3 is CASSSRGTSGSLPHEQFF. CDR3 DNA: TGTGCCAGCAGCTCCAGAGGGACTAGCGGGAGTCTTCCCCATGAGCAGTTCTTC.

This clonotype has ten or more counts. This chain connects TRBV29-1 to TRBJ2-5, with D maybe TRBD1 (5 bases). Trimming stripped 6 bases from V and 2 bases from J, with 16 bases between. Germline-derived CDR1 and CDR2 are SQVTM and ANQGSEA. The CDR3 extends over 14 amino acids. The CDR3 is CSVIRTKAQETQYF. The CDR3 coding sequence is TGCAGCGTGATAAGGACAAAGGCGCAAGAGACCCAGTACTTC.

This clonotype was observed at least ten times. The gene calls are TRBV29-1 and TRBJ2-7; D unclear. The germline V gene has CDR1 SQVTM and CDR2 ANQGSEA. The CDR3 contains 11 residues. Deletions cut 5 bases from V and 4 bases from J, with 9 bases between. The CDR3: CSVRDGYEQYV. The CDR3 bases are TGCAGCGTTCGTGACGGATACGAGCAGTACGTC.

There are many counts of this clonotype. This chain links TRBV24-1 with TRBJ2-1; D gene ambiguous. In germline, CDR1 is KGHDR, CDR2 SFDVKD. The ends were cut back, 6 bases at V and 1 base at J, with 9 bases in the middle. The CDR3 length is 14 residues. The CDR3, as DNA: TGTGCCACCAGTAGTTGGGATTCCTACAATGAGCAGTTCTTC. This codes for CATSSWDSYNEQFF.

This chain's CDR3 is CASSPKGNMNTEAFF. Written as DNA, the CDR3 is TGTGCCAGCTCACCTAAGGGCAACATGAACACTGAAGCTTTCTTT. The chain links TRBV18 to TRBJ1-1; no clear D. Trimming removed 3 bases at V and 0 bases at J, with 11 bases between. The germline V gene has CDR1 KGHSH and CDR2 LQKENI. The CDR3 is made up of 15 amino acids. The variable domain in full, with the rest retrieved from reference TRBV18 and TRBJ1-1, is NAGVMQNPRHLVRRRGQEARLRCSPMKGHSHVYWYRQLPEEGLKFMVYLQKENIIDESGMPKERFSAEFPKEGPSILRIQQVVRGDSAAYFCASSPKGNMNTEAFFGQGTRLTVV.

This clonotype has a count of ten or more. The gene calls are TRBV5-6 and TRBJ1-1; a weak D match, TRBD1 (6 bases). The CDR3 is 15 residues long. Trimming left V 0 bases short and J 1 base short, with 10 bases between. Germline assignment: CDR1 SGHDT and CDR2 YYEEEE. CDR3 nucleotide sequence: TGTGCCAGCAGCTTGGATTTGGGGGCGAACACTGAAGCTTTCTTT. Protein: CASSLDLGANTEAFF.

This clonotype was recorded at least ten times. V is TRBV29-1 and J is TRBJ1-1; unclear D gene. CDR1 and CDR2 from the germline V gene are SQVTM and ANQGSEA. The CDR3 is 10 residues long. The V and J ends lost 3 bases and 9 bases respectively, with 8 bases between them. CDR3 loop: CSVESTQAFF. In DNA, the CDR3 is TGCAGCGTTGAGTCGACACAAGCTTTCTTT.

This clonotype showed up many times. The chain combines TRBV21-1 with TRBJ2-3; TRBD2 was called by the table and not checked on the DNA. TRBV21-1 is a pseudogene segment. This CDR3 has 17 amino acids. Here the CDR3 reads CASSRTSGSLSTDTQYF. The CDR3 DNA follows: TGTGCCAGCAGCCGGACTAGCGGGAGCCTCAGCACAGATACGCAGTATTTT.

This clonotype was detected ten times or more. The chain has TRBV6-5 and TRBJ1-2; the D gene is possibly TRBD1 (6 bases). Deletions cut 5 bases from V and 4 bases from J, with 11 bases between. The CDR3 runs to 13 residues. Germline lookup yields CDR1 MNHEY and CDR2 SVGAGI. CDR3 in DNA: TGTGCCAGCAGTCACCCGGACAGCTATGGCTACACCTTC. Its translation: CASSHPDSYGYTF.

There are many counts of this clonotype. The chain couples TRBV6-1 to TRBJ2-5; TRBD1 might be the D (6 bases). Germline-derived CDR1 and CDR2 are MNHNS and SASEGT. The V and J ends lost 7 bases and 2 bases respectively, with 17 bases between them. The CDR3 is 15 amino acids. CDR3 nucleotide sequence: TGTGCCAGCAAGAACCGGGACACGTCGCAAGAGACCCAGTACTTC. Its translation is CASKNRDTSQETQYF.

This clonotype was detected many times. CDR3 nucleotides: TGTGCCAGCAGCCAAGCACGTGGAGATACGCAGTATTTT. This translates into CASSQARGDTQYF. The chain recombines TRBV4-2 with TRBJ2-3; D is uncertain. This CDR3 region has 13 residues. Germline values: CDR1 LGHNA, CDR2 YNFKEQ. With 1 base removed from V and 5 bases from J, the gap between germline ends came to 7 bases.

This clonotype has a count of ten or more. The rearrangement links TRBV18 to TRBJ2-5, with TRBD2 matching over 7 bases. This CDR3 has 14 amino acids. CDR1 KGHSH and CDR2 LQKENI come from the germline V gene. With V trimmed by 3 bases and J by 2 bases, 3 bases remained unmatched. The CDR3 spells CASSPSGRQETQYF. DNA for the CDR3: TGTGCCAGCTCACCCTCCGGGAGGCAAGAGACCCAGTACTTC.

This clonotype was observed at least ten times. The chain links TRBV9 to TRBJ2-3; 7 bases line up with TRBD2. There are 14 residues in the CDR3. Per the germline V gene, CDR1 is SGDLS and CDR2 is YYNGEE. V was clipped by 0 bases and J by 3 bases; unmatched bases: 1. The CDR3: CASSVGGRTDTQYF. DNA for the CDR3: TGTGCCAGCAGCGTAGGCGGGAGAACAGATACGCAGTATTTT.

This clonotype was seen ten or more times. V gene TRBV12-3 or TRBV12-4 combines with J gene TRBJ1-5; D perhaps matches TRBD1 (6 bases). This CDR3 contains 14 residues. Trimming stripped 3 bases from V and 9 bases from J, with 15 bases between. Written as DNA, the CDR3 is TGTGCCAGCAGTTTGTACGGACAGCAATGGCCCCAGCATTTT. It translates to CASSLYGQQWPQHF.

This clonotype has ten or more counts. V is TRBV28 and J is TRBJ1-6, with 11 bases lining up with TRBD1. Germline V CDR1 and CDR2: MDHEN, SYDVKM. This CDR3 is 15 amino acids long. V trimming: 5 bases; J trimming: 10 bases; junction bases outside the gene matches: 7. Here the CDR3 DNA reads TGTGCCAGCAGTGTCGGACAGGGGGCTTGGTCACCCCTCCACTTT. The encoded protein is CASSVGQGAWSPLHF.

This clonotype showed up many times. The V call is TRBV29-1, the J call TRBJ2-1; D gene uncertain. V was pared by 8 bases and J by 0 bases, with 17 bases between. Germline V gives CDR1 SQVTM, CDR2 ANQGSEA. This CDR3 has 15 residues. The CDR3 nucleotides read TGCAGCTCCGTCGAACCGGGCTCCTCCTACAATGAGCAGTTCTTC. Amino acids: CSSVEPGSSYNEQFF.